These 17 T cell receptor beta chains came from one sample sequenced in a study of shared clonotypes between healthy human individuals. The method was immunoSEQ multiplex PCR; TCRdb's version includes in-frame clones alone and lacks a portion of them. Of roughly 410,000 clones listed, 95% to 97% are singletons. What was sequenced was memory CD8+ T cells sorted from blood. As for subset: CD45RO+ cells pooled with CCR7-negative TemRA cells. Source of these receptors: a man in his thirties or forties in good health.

CDR3 in amino acids: CASSEDRDQPQHF. The CDR3 DNA follows: TGTGCCAGCAGTGAAGACAGGGATCAGCCCCAGCATTTT. V gene TRBV2 combines with J gene TRBJ1-5; maybe TRBD1 (6 bases). Germline CDR1 reads SNHLY; CDR2 reads FYNNEI. V lost 1 base, J lost 5 bases, and 6 bases lay in between. CDR3 size: 13 residues. Based on the CDR3 plus reference TRBV2 and TRBJ1-5, the full variable domain is EPEVTQTPSHQVTQMGQEVILRCVPISNHLYFYWYRQILGQKVEFLVSFYNNEISEKSEIFDDQFSVERPDGSNFTLKIRSTKLEDSAMYFCASSEDRDQPQHFGDGTRLSIL.

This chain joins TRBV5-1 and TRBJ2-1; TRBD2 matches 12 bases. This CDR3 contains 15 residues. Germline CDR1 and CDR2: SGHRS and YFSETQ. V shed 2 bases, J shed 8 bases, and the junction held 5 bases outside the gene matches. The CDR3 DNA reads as TGCGCCAGCAGCTTCGAGACTAGCGGGAGTCATGAGCAGTTCTTC. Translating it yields CASSFETSGSHEQFF.

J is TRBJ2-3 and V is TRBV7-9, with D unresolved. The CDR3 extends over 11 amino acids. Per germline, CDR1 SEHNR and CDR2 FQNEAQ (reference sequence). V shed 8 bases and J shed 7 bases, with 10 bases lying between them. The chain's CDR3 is CASLSLNTQYF. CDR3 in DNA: TGTGCCAGCTTGAGCTTAAATACGCAGTATTTT.

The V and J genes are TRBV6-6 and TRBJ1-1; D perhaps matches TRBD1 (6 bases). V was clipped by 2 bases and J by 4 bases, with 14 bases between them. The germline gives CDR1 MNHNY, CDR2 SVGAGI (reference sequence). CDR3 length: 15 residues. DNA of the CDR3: TGTGCCAGCAGTTACGGGGGGGCCGGCGGCACTGAAGCTTTCTTT. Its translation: CASSYGGAGGTEAFF.

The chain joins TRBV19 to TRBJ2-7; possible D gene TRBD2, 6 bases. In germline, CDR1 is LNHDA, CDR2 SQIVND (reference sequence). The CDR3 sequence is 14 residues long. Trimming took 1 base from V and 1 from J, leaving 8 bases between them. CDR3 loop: CASSIALASYEQYF. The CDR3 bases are TGTGCCAGTAGTATAGCTCTAGCGTCCTACGAGCAGTACTTC.

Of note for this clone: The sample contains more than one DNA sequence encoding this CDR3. CDR3 region: CAWSVGGSSYEQYF. The CDR3 DNA is TGTGCCTGGAGTGTAGGGGGAAGCTCCTACGAGCAGTACTTC. The V call is TRBV30, the J call TRBJ2-7, with a tentative D call TRBD1 (6 bases). Trimming pared 0 bases from V and 0 bases from J, leaving 9 bases between. The CDR3 has 14 residues. Germline values: CDR1 GTSNPN, CDR2 SVGIG (reference sequence). Drawing the rest from reference TRBV30 and TRBJ2-7, the complete variable domain is SQTIHQWPATLVQPVGSPLSLECTVEGTSNPNLYWYRQAAGRGLQLLFYSVGIGQISSEVPQNLSASRPQDRQFILSSKKLLLSDSGFYLCAWSVGGSSYEQYFGPGTRLTVT.

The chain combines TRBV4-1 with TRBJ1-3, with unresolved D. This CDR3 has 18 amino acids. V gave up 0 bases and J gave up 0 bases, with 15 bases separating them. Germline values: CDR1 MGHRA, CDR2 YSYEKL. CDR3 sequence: CASSQEPGWGLSGNTIYF. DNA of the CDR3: TGCGCCAGCAGCCAAGAGCCTGGGTGGGGTCTCTCTGGAAACACCATATATTTT.

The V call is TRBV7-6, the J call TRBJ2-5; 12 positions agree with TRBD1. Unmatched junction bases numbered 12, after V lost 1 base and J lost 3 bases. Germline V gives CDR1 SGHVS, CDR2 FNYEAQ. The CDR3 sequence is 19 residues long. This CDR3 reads CASSLVSRGTGGRKETQYF. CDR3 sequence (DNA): TGTGCCAGCAGCTTAGTCTCACGGGGGACAGGGGGCCGGAAAGAGACCCAGTACTTC.

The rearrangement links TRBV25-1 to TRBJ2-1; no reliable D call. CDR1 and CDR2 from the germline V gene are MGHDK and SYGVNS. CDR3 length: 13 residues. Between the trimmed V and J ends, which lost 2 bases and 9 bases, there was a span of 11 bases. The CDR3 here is CASSEHGKIEQFF. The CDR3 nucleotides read TGTGCCAGCAGTGAACATGGGAAGATTGAGCAGTTCTTC.

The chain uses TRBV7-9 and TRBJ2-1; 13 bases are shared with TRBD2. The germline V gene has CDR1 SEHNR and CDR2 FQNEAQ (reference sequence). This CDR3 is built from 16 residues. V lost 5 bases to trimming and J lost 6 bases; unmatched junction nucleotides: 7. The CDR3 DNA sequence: TGTGCCAGCAGCCCCCGACTAGCGGGAGGTGGCAATGAGCAGTTCTTC. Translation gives CASSPRLAGGGNEQFF.

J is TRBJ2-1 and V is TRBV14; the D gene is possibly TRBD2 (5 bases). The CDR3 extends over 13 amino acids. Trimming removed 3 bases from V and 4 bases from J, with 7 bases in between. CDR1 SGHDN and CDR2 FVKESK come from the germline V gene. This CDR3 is CASSQTTYNEQFF. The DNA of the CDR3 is TGTGCCAGCAGCCAGACTACGTACAATGAGCAGTTCTTC.

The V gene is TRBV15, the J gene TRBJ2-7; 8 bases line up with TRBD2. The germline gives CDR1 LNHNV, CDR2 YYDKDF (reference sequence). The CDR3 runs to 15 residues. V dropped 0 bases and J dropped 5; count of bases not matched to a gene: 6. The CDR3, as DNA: TGTGCCACCAGCAGAGAAACGGGAGGGCCCAACGAGCAGTACTTC. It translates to CATSRETGGPNEQYF.

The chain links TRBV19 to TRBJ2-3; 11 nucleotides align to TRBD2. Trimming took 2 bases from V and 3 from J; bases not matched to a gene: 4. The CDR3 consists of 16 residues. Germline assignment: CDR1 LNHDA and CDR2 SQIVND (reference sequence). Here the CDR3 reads CASSIIRTSGTDTQYF. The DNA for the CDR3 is TGTGCCAGTAGTATAATACGGACTAGCGGGACAGATACGCAGTATTTT. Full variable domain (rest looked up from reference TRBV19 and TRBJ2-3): DGGITQSPKYLFRKEGQNVTLSCEQNLNHDAMYWYRQDPGQGLRLIYYSQIVNDFQKGDIAEGYSVSREKKESFPLTVTSAQKNPTAFYLCASSIIRTSGTDTQYFGPGTRLTVL.

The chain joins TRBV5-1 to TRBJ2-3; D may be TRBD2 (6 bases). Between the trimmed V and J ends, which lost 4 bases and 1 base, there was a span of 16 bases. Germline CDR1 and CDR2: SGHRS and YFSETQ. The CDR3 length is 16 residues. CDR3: CASSISGVSRTDTQYF. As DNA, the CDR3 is TGCGCCAGCAGCATATCGGGGGTCTCCCGCACAGATACGCAGTATTTT.

CDR3 bases: TGTGCCAGCATTACTCCAAACAATGAGCAGTTCTTC. It yields the protein CASITPNNEQFF. The V and J genes are TRBV28 and TRBJ2-1; D uncertain. The CDR3 totals 12 residues. Trimming removed 7 bases at V and 5 bases at J, with 9 bases between. Per germline, CDR1 MDHEN and CDR2 SYDVKM. The entire variable domain, with the rest obtained from reference TRBV28 and TRBJ2-1, is as follows: DVKVTQSSRYLVKRTGEKVFLECVQDMDHENMFWYRQDPGLGLRLIYFSYDVKMKEKGDIPEGYSVSREKKERFSLILESASTNQTSMYLCASITPNNEQFFGPGTRLTVL.

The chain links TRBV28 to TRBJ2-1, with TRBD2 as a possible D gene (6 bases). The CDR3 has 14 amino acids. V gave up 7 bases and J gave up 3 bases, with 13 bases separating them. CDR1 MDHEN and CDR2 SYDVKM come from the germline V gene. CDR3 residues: CASTLGGIYNEQFF. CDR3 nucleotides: TGTGCCAGCACCCTGGGAGGAATCTACAATGAGCAGTTCTTC.

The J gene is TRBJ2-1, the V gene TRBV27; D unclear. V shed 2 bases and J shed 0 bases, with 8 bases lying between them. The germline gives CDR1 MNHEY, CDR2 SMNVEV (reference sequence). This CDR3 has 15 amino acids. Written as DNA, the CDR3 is TGTGCCAGCAGTTTAGGTCGGAGCTCCTACAATGAGCAGTTCTTC. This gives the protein CASSLGRSSYNEQFF.